This T cell receptor (beta chain) comes out of a study of blood T cell repertoires in COVID-19. V was cut by 0 bases and J by 1 base, with 4 bases left in between. Looked up from germline, CDR1 is LGHDT and CDR2 is YNNKEL (reference sequence). This CDR3 is built from 13 residues. Here immunoSEQ multiplex PCR was the method, and the copy in TCRdb shows in-frame clones only, minus some. The sample contains under 20,000 clones, about 80% of which appear only once. Sequenced sample: peripheral blood. The clonotype was recovered from a human donor in a cohort sampled during active COVID-19. This rearrangement joins TRBV3-1 (or the pseudogene TRBV3-2) to TRBJ2-7; no reliable D call. CDR3 sequence: CASSQDGSYEQYF. The CDR3 coding sequence is TGTGCCAGCAGCCAAGACGGGTCCTACGAGCAGTACTTC.